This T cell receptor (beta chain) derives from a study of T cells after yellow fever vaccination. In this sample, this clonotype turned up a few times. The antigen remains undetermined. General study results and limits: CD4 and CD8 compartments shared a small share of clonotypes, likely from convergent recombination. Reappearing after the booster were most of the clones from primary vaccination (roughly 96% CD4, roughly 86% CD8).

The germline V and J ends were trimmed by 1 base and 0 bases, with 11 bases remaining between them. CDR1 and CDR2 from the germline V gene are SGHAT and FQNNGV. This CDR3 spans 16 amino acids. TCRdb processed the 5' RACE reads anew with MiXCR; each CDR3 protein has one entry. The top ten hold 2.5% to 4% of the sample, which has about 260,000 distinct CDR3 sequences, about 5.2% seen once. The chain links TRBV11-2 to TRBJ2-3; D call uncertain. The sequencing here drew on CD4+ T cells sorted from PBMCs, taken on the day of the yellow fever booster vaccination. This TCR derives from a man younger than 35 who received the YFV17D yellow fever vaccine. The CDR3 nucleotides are TGTGCCAGCAGCTTAGGGCCCAGCCCTAGCACAGATACGCAGTATTTT. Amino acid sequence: CASSLGPSPSTDTQYF.